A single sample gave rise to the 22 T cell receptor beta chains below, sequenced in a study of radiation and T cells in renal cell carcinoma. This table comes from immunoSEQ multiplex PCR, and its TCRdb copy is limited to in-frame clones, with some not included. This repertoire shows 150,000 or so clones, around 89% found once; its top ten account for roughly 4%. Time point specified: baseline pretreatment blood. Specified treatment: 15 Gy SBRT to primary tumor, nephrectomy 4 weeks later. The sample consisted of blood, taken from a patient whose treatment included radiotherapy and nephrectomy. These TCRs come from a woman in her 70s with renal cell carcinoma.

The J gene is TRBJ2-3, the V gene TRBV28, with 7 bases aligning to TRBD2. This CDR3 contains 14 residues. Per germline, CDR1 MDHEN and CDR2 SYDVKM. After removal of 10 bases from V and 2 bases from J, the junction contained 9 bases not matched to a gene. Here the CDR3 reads CATSLAGFTDTQYF. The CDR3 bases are TGTGCCACCTCATTAGCGGGCTTCACAGATACGCAGTATTTT.

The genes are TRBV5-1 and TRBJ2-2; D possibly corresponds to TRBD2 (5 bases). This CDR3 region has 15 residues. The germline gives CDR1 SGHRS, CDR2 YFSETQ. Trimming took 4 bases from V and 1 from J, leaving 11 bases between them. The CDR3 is CASSPLGENTGELFF. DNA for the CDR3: TGCGCCAGCAGCCCTTTGGGAGAGAACACCGGGGAGCTGTTTTTT.

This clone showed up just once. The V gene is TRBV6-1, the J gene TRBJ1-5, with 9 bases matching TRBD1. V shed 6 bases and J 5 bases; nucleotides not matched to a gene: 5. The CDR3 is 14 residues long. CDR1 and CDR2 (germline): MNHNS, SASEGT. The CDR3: CASSTDRGYQPQHF. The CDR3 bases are TGTGCCAGCAGCACGGACAGGGGATATCAGCCCCAGCATTTT.

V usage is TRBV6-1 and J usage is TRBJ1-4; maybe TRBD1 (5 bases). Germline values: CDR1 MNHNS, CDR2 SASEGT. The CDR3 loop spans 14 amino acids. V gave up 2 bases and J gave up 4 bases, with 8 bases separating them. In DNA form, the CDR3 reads TGTGCCAGCAGTGAACAGGACATTAATGAAAAACTGTTTTTT. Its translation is CASSEQDINEKLFF.

The CDR3, as DNA: TGTGCCAGCAGCTTAGCACCCAGGTCCTACGAGCAGTACTTC. It encodes CASSLAPRSYEQYF. The chain is built from TRBV7-2 and TRBJ2-7; D ambiguous. Looked up from germline, CDR1 is SGHTA and CDR2 is FQGNSA. V lost 0 bases to trimming and J lost 1 base, with 7 bases between them. The CDR3 has 14 amino acids.

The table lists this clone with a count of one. The CDR3 region is CASSLAGGHQPQHF. The CDR3 coding sequence is TGCGCCAGCAGCTTGGCAGGGGGCCATCAGCCCCAGCATTTT. The chain is built from TRBV5-1 and TRBJ1-5, with 8 bases that match TRBD1. The CDR3 contains 14 residues. The ends lost 0 bases at V and 5 bases at J; junction bases unmatched: 1. CDR1 is SGHRS, CDR2 YFSETQ, per germline. Full variable domain (rest looked up from reference TRBV5-1 and TRBJ1-5): KAGVTQTPRYLIKTRGQQVTLSCSPISGHRSVSWYQQTPGQGLQFLFEYFSETQRNKGNFPGRFSGRQFSNSRSEMNVSTLELGDSALYLCASSLAGGHQPQHFGDGTRLSIL.

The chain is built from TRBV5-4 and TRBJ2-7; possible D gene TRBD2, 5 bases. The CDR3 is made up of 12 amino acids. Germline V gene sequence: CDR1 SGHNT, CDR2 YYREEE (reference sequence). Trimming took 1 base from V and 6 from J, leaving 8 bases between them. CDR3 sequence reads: CASSLPRGEQYF. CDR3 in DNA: TGTGCCAGCAGCTTGCCCCGGGGCGAGCAGTACTTC. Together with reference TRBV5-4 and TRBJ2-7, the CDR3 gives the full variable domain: ETGVTQSPTHLIKTRGQQVTLRCSSQSGHNTVSWYQQALGQGPQFIFQYYREEENGRGNFPPRFSGLQFPNYSSELNVNALELDDSALYLCASSLPRGEQYFGPGTRLTVT.

The chain's CDR3 is CASSQAGRRAFF. The CDR3 DNA reads TGTGCCAGCAGCCAGGCTGGACGTCGGGCTTTCTTT. V gene TRBV7-9 combines with J gene TRBJ1-1, with unresolved D. The CDR3 has 12 residues. CDR1 is SEHNR, CDR2 FQNEAQ, per germline (reference sequence). Trimming took off 5 bases at V and 11 bases at J, with 15 bases between the two ends.

The CDR3 region has the DNA TGTGCCAGCAGCTTAATATCAGGGAACTCCTACGAGCAGTACTTC. Residues: CASSLISGNSYEQYF. The rearrangement uses TRBV7-2 and TRBJ2-7; tentative D call: TRBD1 (5 bases). CDR1 and CDR2 (germline): SGHTA, FQGNSA. V lost 2 bases to trimming and J lost 0 bases, with 11 bases between them. The CDR3 totals 15 residues.

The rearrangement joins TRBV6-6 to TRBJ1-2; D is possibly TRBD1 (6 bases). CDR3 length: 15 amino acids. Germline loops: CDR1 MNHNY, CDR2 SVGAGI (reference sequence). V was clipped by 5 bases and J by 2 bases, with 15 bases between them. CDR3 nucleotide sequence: TGTGCCAGCAGTATGGGGGACAAACTAAACTATGGCTACACCTTC. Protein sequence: CASSMGDKLNYGYTF.

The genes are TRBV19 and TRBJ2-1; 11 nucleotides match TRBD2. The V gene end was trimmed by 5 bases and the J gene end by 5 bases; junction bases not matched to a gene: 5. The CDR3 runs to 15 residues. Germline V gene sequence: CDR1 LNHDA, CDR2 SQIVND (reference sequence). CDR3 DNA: TGTGCCAGTAGTGGGATAGCGGGGGGGCACAATGAGCAGTTCTTC. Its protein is CASSGIAGGHNEQFF.

CDR3 in amino acids: CASSREIGGYTF. DNA of the CDR3: TGTGCCAGCAGCAGGGAGATAGGGGGCTACACCTTC. This chain connects TRBV2 to TRBJ1-2; tentative D call: TRBD1 (5 bases). This CDR3 contains 12 residues. Per the germline V gene, CDR1 is SNHLY and CDR2 is FYNNEI. V was pared by 6 bases and J by 8 bases, with 13 bases between.

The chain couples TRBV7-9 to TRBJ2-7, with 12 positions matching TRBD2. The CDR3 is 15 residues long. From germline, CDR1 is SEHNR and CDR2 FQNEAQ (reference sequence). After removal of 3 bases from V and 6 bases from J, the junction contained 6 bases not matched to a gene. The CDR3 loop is CASSFRLAGDGEQYF. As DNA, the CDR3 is TGTGCCAGCAGCTTTCGACTAGCGGGGGACGGCGAGCAGTACTTC.

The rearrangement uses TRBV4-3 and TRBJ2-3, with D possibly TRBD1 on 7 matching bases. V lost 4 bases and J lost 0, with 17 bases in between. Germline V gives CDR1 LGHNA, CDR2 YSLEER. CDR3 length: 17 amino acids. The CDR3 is CASSLWGDSPSTDTQYF. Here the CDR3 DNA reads TGCGCCAGCAGCCTCTGGGGGGACAGTCCTAGCACAGATACGCAGTATTTT.

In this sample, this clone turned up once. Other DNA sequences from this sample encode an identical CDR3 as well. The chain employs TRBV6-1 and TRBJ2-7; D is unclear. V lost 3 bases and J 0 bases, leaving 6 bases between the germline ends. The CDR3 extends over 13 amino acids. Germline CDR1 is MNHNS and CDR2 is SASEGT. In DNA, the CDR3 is TGTGCCAGCAGTGAGAACGGCTCCTACGAGCAGTACTTC. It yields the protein CASSENGSYEQYF.

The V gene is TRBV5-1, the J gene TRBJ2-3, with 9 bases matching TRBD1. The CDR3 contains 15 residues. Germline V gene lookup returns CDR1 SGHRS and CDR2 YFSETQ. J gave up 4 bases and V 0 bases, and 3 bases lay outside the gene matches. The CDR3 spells CASSLAGQGPDTQYF. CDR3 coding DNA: TGCGCCAGCAGCTTGGCGGGACAGGGCCCAGATACGCAGTATTTT.

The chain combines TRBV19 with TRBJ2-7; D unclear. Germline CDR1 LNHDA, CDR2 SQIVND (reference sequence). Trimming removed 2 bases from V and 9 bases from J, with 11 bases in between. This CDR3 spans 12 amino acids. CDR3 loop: CASSIRAGPQYF. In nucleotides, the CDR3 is TGTGCCAGTAGTATAAGAGCAGGTCCGCAGTACTTC.

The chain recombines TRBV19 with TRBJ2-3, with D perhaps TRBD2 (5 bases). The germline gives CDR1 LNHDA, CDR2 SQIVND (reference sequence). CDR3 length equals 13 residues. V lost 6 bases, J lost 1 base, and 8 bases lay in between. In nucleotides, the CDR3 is TGTGCCAGTAGGTTTAGCGGCACAGATACGCAGTATTTT. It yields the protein CASRFSGTDTQYF.

The CDR3 nucleotides are TGTGCCATCGGACAGGGGGTGGGGGACTATGGCTACACCTTC. This gives the protein CAIGQGVGDYGYTF. This chain uses TRBV2 with TRBJ1-2; 10 positions match TRBD1. V lost 10 bases, J lost 3 bases, and 8 bases stayed unmatched. In germline, CDR1 is SNHLY, CDR2 FYNNEI. This CDR3 has 14 residues.

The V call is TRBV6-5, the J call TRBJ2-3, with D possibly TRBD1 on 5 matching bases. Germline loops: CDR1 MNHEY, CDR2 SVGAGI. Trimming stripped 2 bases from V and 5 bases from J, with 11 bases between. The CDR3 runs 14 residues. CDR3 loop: CASSYRQGGDTQYF. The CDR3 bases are TGTGCCAGCAGTTACAGGCAGGGCGGAGATACGCAGTATTTT.

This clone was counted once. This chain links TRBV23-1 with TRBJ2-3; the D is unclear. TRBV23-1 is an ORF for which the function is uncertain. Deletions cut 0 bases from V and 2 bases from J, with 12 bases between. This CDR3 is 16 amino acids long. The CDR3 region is CASSQSLARPTDTQYF. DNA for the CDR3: TGCGCCAGCAGTCAATCCTTGGCCAGACCCACAGATACGCAGTATTTT.

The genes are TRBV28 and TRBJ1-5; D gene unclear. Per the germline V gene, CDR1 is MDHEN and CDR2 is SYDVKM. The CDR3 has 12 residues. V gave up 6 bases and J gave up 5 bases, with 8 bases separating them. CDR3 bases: TGTGCCAGCAGCTCACTTCATCAGCCCCAGCATTTT. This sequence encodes CASSSLHQPQHF.